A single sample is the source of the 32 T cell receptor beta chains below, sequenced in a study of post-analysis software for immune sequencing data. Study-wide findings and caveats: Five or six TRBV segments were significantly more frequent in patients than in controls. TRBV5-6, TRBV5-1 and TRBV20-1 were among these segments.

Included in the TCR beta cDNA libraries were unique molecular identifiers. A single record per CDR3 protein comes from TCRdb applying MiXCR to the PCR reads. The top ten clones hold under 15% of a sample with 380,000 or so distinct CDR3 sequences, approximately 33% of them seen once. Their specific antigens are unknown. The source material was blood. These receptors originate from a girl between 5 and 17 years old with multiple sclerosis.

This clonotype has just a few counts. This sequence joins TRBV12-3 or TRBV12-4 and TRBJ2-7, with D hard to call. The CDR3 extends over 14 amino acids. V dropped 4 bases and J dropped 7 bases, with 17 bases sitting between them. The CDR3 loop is CASSSGSRALEQYF. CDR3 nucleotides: TGTGCCAGCAGTTCCGGTTCCCGGGCGCTTGAGCAGTACTTC.

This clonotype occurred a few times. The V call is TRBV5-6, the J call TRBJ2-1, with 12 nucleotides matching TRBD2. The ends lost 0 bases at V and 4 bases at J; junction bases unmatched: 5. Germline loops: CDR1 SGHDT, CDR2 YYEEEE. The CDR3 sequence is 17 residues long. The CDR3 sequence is CASSLGLAGGSYNEQFF. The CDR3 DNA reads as TGTGCCAGCAGCTTGGGGCTAGCGGGGGGGTCTTACAATGAGCAGTTCTTC.

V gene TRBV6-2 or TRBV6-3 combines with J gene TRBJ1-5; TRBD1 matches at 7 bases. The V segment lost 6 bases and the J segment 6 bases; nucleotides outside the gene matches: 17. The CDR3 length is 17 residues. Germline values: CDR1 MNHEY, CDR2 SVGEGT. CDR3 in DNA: TGTGCCAGCAGAATGAGCGAGGTAGGGGGCTGGAGTCAGCCCCAGCATTTT. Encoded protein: CASRMSEVGGWSQPQHF.

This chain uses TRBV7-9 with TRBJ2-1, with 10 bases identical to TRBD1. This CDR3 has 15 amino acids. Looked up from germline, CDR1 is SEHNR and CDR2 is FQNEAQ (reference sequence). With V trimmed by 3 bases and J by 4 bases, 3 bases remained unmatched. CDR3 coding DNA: TGTGCCAGCAGCTTGGGGACAGGGGAATACAATGAGCAGTTCTTC. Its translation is CASSLGTGEYNEQFF.

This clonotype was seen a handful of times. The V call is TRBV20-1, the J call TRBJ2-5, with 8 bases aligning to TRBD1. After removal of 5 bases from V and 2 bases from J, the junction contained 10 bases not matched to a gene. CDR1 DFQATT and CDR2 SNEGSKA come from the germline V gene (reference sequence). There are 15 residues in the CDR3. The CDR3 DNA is TGCAGTGCTGTCCCCGGACAGGGAAATCAAGAGACCCAGTACTTC. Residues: CSAVPGQGNQETQYF.

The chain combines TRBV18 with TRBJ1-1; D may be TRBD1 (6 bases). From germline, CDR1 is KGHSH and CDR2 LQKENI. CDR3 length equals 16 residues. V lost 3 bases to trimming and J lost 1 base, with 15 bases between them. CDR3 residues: CASSPPRGRTNTEAFF. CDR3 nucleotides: TGTGCCAGCTCACCTCCCCGGGGGCGGACGAACACTGAAGCTTTCTTT. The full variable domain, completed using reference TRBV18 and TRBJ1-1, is NAGVMQNPRHLVRRRGQEARLRCSPMKGHSHVYWYRQLPEEGLKFMVYLQKENIIDESGMPKERFSAEFPKEGPSILRIQQVVRGDSAAYFCASSPPRGRTNTEAFFGQGTRLTVV.

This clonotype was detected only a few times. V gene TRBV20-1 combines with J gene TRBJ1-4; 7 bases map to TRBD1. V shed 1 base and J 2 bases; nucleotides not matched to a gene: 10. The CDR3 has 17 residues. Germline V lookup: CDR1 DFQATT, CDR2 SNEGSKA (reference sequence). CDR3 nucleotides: TGCAGTGCTAGAGCCTACAGGGGTGGCCTCACTAATGAAAAACTGTTTTTT. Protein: CSARAYRGGLTNEKLFF.

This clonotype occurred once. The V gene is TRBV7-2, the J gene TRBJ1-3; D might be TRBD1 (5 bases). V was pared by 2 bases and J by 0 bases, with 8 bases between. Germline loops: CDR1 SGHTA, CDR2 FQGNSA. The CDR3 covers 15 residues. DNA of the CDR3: TGTGCCAGCAGCTTATCAGGGAGCTCTGGAAACACCATATATTTT. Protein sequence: CASSLSGSSGNTIYF.

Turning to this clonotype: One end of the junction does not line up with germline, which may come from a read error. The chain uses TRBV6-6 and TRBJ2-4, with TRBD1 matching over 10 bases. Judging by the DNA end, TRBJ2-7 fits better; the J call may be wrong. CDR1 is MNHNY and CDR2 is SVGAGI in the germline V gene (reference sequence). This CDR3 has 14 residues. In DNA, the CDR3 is TGTGGCAGCAGCCCCCGGGACAGGGGCTACGAGCAGTACTTC. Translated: CGSSPRDRGYEQYF.

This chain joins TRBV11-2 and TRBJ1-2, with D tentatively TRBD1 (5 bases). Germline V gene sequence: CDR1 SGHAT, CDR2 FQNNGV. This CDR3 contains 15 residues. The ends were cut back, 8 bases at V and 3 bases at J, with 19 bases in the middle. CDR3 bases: TGTGCCAGCGAAGGGGCGGGTCGGAATGACTATGGCTACACCTTC. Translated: CASEGAGRNDYGYTF.

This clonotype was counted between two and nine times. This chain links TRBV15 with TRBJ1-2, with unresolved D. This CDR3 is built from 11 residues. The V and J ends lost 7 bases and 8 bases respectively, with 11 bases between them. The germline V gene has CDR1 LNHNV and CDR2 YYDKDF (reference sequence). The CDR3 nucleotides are TGTGCCACCAACTCCTATGGCGGCTACACCTTC. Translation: CATNSYGGYTF.

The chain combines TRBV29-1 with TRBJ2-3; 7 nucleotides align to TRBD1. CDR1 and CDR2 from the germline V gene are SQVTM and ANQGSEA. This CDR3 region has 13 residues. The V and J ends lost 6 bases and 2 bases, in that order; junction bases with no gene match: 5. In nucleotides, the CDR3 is TGCAGCGTCCGGGACAGTCCCACAGATACGCAGTATTTT. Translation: CSVRDSPTDTQYF.

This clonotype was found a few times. The CDR3 protein is CASSQGLGAFGNQPQHF. CDR3 DNA: TGTGCCAGCAGCCAAGGTCTGGGGGCCTTTGGCAATCAGCCCCAGCATTTT. V usage is TRBV3-1 and J usage is TRBJ1-5, with TRBD1 as a possible D gene (6 bases). The germline V gene encodes CDR1 LGHDT and CDR2 YNNKEL (reference sequence). The CDR3 is 17 amino acids. V shed 1 base and J shed 2 bases, with 15 bases lying between them.

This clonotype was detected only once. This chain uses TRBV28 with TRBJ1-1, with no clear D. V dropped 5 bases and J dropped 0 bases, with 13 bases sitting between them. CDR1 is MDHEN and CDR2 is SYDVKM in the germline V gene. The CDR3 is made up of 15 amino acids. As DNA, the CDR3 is TGTGCCAGCAGTCGCCCGGTCCTCATGAACACTGAAGCTTTCTTT. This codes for CASSRPVLMNTEAFF.

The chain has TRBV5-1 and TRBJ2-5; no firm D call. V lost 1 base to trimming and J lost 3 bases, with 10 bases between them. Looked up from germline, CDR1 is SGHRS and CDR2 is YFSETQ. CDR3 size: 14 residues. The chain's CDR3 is CASSLIGPKETQYF. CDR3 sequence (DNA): TGCGCCAGCAGCTTGATAGGGCCGAAAGAGACCCAGTACTTC.

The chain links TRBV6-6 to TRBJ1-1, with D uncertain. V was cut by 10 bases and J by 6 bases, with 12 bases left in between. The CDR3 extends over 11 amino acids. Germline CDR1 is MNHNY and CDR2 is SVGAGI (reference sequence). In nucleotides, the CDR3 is TGTGCCACCCGGCGGGGTCCTGAAGCTTTCTTT. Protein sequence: CATRRGPEAFF.

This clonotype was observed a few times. CDR3 amino acids: CASSRDRGVETQYF. The DNA of the CDR3 is TGCGCCAGCAGCCGAGACAGGGGTGTGGAGACCCAGTACTTC. V gene TRBV4-1 combines with J gene TRBJ2-5, with 8 bases aligning to TRBD1. Germline values: CDR1 MGHRA, CDR2 YSYEKL. The CDR3 totals 14 residues. J gave up 5 bases and V 4 bases, and 6 bases lay outside the gene matches.

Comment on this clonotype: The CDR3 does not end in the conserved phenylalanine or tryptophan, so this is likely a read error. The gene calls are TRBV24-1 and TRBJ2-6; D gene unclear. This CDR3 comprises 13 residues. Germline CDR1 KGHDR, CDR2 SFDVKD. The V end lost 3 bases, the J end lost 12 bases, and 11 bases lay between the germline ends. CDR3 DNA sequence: TGTGCCACCAGTGATAACGAGGATTCCGTCCTGACTTGC. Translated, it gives CATSDNEDSVLTC.

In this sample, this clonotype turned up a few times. DNA of the CDR3: TGTGCCAGCAGATATTCTACGGACGGCGGGCGATATGGCTACACCTTC. It yields the protein CASRYSTDGGRYGYTF. The V call is TRBV28, the J call TRBJ1-2; no reliable D call. Trimming stripped 6 bases from V and 5 bases from J, with 22 bases between. Germline lookup yields CDR1 MDHEN and CDR2 SYDVKM. The CDR3 length is 16 residues.

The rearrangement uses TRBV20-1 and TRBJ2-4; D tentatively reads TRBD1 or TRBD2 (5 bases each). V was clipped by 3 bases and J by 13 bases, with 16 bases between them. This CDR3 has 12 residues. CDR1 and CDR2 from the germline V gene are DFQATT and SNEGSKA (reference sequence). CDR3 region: CSARDRGYGQYF. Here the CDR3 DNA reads TGCAGTGCTAGGGACCGGGGCTACGGGCAGTACTTC.

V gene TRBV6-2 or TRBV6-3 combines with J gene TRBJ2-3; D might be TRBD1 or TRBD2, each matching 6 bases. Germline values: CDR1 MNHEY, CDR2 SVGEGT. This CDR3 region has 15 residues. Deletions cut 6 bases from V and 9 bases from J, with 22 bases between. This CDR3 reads CASRLEGGPRGTQYF. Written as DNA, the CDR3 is TGTGCCAGCAGGCTAGAGGGGGGACCGCGAGGGACGCAGTATTTT.

The CDR3 region has the DNA TGCAGTGCTAGAGAATTATCGGGGGGACCCACCTACGAGCAGTACTTC. Amino acids: CSARELSGGPTYEQYF. The V gene is TRBV20-1, the J gene TRBJ2-7; 7 bases are shared with TRBD2. Germline V lookup: CDR1 DFQATT, CDR2 SNEGSKA (reference sequence). V gave up 0 bases and J gave up 2 bases; unmatched junction bases: 10. The CDR3 is made up of 16 amino acids.

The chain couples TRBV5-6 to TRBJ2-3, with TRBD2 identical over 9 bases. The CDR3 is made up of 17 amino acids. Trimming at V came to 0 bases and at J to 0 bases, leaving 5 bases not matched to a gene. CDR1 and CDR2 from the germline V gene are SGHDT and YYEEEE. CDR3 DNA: TGTGCCAGCAGCTTGGCCCCTAGCGGGGCTAGCACAGATACGCAGTATTTT. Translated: CASSLAPSGASTDTQYF. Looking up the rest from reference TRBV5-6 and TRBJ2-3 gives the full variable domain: DAGVTQSPTHLIKTRGQQVTLRCSPKSGHDTVSWYQQALGQGPQFIFQYYEEEERQRGNFPDRFSGHQFPNYSSELNVNALLLGDSALYLCASSLAPSGASTDTQYFGPGTRLTVL.

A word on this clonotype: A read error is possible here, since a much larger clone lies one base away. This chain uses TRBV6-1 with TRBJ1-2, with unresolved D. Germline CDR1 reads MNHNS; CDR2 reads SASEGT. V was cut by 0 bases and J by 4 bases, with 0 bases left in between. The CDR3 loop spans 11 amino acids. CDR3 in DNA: TGTGCCAGCAGTGAAGCCTATGGCTACACCTTC. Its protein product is CASSEAYGYTF.

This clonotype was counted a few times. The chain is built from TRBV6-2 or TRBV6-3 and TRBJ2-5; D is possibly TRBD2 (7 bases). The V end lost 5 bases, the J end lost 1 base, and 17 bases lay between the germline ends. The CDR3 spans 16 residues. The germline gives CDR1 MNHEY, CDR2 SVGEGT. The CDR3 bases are TGTGCCAGCAGTAGACCTCGGGGGGCCCTCCAAGAGACCCAGTACTTC. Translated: CASSRPRGALQETQYF.

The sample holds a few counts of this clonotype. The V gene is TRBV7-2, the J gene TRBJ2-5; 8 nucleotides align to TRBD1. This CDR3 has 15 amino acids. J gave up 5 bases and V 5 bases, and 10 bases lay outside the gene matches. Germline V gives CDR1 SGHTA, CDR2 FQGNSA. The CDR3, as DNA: TGTGCCAGCAGCCCGACAGGGGTCGATCGGGAGACCCAGTACTTC. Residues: CASSPTGVDRETQYF.

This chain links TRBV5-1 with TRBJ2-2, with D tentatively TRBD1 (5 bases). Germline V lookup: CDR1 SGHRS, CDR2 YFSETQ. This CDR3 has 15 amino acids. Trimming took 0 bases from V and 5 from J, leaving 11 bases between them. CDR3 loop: CASSLAAGKTGELFF. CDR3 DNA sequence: TGCGCCAGCAGCTTGGCCGCAGGGAAGACCGGGGAGCTGTTTTTT.

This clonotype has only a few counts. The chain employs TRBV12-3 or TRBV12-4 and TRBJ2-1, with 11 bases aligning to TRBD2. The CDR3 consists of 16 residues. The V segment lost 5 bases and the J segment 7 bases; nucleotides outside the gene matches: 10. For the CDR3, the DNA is TGTGCCAGCAGTGGGGGAACTAGCGGGGGCAAAAATGAGCAGTTCTTC. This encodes CASSGGTSGGKNEQFF.

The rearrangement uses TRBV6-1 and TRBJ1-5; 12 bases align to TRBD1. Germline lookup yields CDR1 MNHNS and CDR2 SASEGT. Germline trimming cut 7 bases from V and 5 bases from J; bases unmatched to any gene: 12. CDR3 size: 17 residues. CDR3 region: CASTKPPGQGADQPQHF. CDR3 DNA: TGTGCCAGCACTAAACCTCCGGGACAGGGGGCGGATCAGCCCCAGCATTTT.

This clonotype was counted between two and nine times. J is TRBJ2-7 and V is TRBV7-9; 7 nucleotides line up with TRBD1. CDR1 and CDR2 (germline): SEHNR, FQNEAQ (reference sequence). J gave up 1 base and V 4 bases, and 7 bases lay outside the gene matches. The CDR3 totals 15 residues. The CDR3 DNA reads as TGTGCCAGCAGCTCGGGGACAGACGGTTCCTACGAGCAGTACTTC. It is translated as CASSSGTDGSYEQYF.

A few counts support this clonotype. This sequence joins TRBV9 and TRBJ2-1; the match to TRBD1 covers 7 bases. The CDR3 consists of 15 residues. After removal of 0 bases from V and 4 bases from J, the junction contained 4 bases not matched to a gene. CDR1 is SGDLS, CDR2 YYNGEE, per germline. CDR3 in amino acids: CASSVEGTAYNEQFF. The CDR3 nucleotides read TGTGCCAGCAGCGTAGAGGGGACAGCATACAATGAGCAGTTCTTC.

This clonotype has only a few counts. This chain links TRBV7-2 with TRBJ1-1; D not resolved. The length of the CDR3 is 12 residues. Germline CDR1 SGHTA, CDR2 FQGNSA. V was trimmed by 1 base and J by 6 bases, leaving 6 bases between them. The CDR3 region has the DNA TGTGCCAGCAGCTTAGGGCCTTCTGAAGCTTTCTTT. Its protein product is CASSLGPSEAFF.